This entry is about one TCR beta chain. The antigen it recognizes is unknown. Qualities for individual bases were not recorded, and no much larger clone is one base off. The CDR3 sequence holds 12 residues, the cysteine and phenylalanine included. The only DNA kept is the CDR3, 36 bases in frame from the first base. The CDR1 and CDR2 encoded by the germline V gene are MNHEY and SVGAGI. The germline ends are 13 bases apart after V is trimmed by 6 bases and J by 8 bases. Each donor gave one peripheral blood draw, averaging around 120 mL, which was collected into heparinised tubes. Using a panel that included CD45RO, CCR7, CD25, CD127, CD95 and CD27, naive, central memory, regulatory and stem cell-like memory CD4+ T cells were sorted on a BD FACSAria II. Every sorted population had a purity above 95%. Right away, PBMCs were isolated by Lymphoprep density gradient centrifugation and were stained directly, with no culture step. Samples were stained and sorted in pairs, with one healthy donor and one patient per experiment, so that batch effects were minimized.

All of the isolated RNA was reverse transcribed with the High Capacity cDNA Reverse Transcription Kit, so expressed TCRB transcripts were sequenced. Deep immunoSEQ sequencing was performed on naive, central memory and regulatory T cell samples, with an average of about 3.57 million total reads per sample. Sorted cells were lysed in RLT buffer and RNA was extracted with DNase-treated RNeasy Micro or Mini kits, depending on cell number. Each cell subset was processed separately to prevent cross-contamination, with patient and healthy donor samples processed together. The immunoSEQ multiplex PCR was used to amplify TCRB sequences from cDNA, yielding 87-bp fragments that span the CDR3 region. Amplicons were sequenced on the Illumina HiSeq platform. From the authors' description of their analysis: Synthetic template baselines were used to correct PCR bias computationally, reads within Hamming distance 2 were collapsed, and singletons that could not be merged were discarded. Reads were aligned to IMGT to assign V, D and J genes, CDR3 length, and insertions or deletions at six rearrangement sites. Within each subset, clonotype counts were normalized to the number of sorted cells before true diversity and Gini coefficients were calculated with the tcR R package. Repertoire sharing was quantified using the overlap coefficient calculated on TCRB nucleotide sequences. As a proxy for the pre-selection repertoire, out-of-frame TCRB sequences from naive cells were analyzed. Held by TCRdb, this immuneACCESS table contains in-frame sequences only and omits some clones. Under half of the omission traces to an unresolved V gene where checked; the cause of the rest is unknown. That table is the source of V, J and clone size, and D and trimming were worked out from the DNA. Present in this sample are hundreds of thousands of clones, over 11% of which were seen just once. The top ten clones comprise 0.035% to 0.045% of the sample.

This specimen belongs to a study of beta chain features in type 1 diabetes listed by TCRdb under 2018. Background for the entire study: No differences in mean age, gender distribution, total cell number or subset yield were found between patients and healthy donors. A total of some 110 million sorted cells were examined across all samples, and the number of cells per subset was strongly correlated with RNA yield. The study compared the TCRB repertoires of sorted circulating CD4+ T cell subsets in recently diagnosed type 1 diabetes patients with those in matched healthy donors. Whereas all 30 or so donors provided naive and central memory subsets, regulatory and stem cell-like memory subsets were isolated from just 8 patients and roughly 8 healthy donors. General study outcomes and caveats: Fewer insertions and more nucleotide deletions at VDJ recombination sites were observed in patients with type 1 diabetes, implying thymic rearrangement abnormalities. Because the HLA sub-analyses included only small numbers of individuals, any influence of HLA type on TCRB rearrangement was left unresolved. Naive, central memory and regulatory TCRB repertoires appeared to be more alike among patients than among healthy donors. In all four CD4+ subsets, TCRB CDR3 length was moderately but significantly shorter in type 1 diabetes patients. Sequencing cDNA rather than genomic DNA could over-represent highly expressing activated cells, although activation and CD3 levels did not differ between groups. PCR may preferentially amplify shorter templates, but because patient and control samples were amplified and corrected together, any resulting skew would affect both groups equally.

The chain links TRBV6-5 with TRBJ1-1, with a weak D call of TRBD1 (6 bases match). The receptor was isolated from a man younger than 35 with type 1 diabetes. The sample was naive CD4+ T cells from blood. The label giving this sample's cell subset or site can be read as: true naive CD4+ T cells. Here the CDR3 is given as CASSREQGEAFF. The DNA is as follows: TGTGCCAGCAGCCGGGAACAGGGAGAAGCTTTCTTT.